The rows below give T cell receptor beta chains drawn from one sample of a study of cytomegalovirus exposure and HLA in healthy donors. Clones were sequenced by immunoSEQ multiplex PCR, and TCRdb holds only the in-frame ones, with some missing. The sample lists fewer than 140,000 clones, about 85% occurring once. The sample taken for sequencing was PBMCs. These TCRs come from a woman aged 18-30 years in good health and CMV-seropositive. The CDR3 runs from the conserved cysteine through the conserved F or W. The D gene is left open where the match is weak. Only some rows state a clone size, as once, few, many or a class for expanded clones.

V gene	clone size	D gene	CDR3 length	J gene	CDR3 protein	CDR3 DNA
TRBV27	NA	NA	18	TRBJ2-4	CASSPLPPRSWSKNIQYF	TGTGCCAGCAGCCCCCTCCCGCCTAGGAGCTGGTCCAAAAACATTCAGTACTTC
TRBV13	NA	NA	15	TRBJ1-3	CASSYAEGVRNTIYF	TGTGCCAGCAGCTACGCAGAGGGGGTTAGAAACACCATATATTTT
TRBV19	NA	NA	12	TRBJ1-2	CASSAYGYGYTF	TGTGCCAGTAGTGCTTACGGGTATGGCTACACCTTC
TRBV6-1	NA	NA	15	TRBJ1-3	CASSEGTGSGNTIYF	TGTGCCAGCAGTGAAGGAACGGGCTCTGGAAACACCATATATTTT
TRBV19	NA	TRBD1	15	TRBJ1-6	CASRGTDFYNSPLHF	TGTGCCAGTCGGGGGACAGACTTTTATAATTCACCCCTCCACTTT
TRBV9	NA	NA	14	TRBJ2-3	CASSADSPSDTQYF	TGTGCCAGCAGCGCAGACAGTCCCTCAGATACGCAGTATTTT
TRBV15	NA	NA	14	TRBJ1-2	CATSSSRPRDGYTF	TGTGCCACCAGCAGTTCTCGACCCAGGGATGGCTACACCTTC
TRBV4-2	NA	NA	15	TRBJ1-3	CASSQDGSSGNTIYF	TGTGCCAGCAGCCAAGACGGGAGCTCTGGAAACACCATATATTTT
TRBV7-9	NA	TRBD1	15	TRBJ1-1	CASSNADRGNTEAFF	TGTGCCAGCAGCAACGCCGACAGGGGGAACACTGAAGCTTTCTTT
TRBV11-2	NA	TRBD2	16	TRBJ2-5	CASSPGRGASRETQYF	TGTGCCAGCAGCCCAGGGCGGGGGGCAAGTCGGGAGACCCAGTACTTC
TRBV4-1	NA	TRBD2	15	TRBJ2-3	CASSQVIAGGRGQYF	TGCGCCAGCAGCCAGGTGATAGCGGGGGGGCGGGGGCAGTATTTT
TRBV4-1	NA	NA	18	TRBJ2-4	CASSQAPKHGGASDIQYF	TGCGCCAGCAGCCAAGCCCCAAAGCATGGGGGGGCCAGTGACATTCAGTACTTC
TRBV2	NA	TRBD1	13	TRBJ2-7	CASSTGGYYEQYF	TGTGCCAGCTCGACAGGGGGCTACTACGAGCAGTACTTC
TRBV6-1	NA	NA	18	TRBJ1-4	CASSEAGRWGRANEKLFF	TGTGCCAGCAGTGAAGCGGGGAGGTGGGGACGGGCTAATGAAAAACTGTTTTTT
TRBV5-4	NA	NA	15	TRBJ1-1	CASSLGPGSNTEAFF	TGTGCCAGCAGCTTGGGTCCAGGGTCGAACACTGAAGCTTTCTTT
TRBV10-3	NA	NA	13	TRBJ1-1	CAIKGTQNTEAFF	TGTGCCATCAAGGGGACACAGAACACTGAAGCTTTCTTT
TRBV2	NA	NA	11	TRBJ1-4	CASSLNEKLFF	TGTGCCAGCAGTCTGAATGAAAAACTGTTTTTT
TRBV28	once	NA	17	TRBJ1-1	CASSLRRPGRVDTEAFF	TGTGCCAGCAGTTTACGCCGCCCCGGCAGGGTAGACACTGAAGCTTTCTTT
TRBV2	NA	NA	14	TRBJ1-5	CASSDRGLSQPQHF	TGTGCCAGCAGTGACAGAGGGCTGAGTCAGCCCCAGCATTTT
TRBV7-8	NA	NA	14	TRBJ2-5	CASSLDRVSQTQYF	TGTGCCAGCAGCTTAGATCGGGTTAGCCAGACCCAGTACTTC
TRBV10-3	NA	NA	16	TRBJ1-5	CAISSPGTPSNQPQHF	TGTGCCATCAGTTCCCCCGGGACACCCAGCAATCAGCCCCAGCATTTT
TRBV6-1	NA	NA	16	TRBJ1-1	CASSEGKIIGRTEAFF	TGTGCCAGCAGTGAAGGCAAAATCATCGGGAGGACTGAAGCTTTCTTT
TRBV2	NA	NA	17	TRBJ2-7	CASSEPSGRGRTYEQYF	TGTGCCAGCAGTGAACCGAGCGGCAGGGGTAGAACCTACGAGCAGTACTTC
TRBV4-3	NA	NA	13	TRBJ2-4	CASSPGAKNIQYF	TGCGCCAGCAGCCCAGGGGCCAAAAACATTCAGTACTTC
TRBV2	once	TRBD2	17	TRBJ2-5	CASSEGSGGGGQETQYF	TGTGCCAGCAGTGAAGGTAGCGGGGGAGGTGGGCAAGAGACCCAGTACTTC
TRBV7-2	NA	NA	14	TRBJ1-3	CASSLGTGYDTIYF	TGTGCCAGCAGCTTAGGAACAGGCTACGACACCATATATTTT
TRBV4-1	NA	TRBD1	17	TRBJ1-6	CASSRAGTGGGFSPLHF	TGCGCCAGCAGCCGCGCCGGGACAGGGGGCGGTTTTTCACCCCTCCACTTT